This T cell receptor (beta chain) was documented in a study of T cells in Graves' hyperthyroidism and ophthalmopathy (dated by TCRdb to the late 2010s). For the study in its entirety: Peripheral blood was sampled at the time of initial diagnosis, prior to any treatment. After sampling, hyperthyroidism patients received methimazole starting at 30 mg daily, and ophthalmopathy patients received high-dose intravenous methylprednisolone. For training and testing, the 100 or so patients in the discovery cohort were randomly divided in a 7:3 ratio. A discovery cohort of about a hundred patients, about 40 with Graves' ophthalmopathy and approximately 55 with stable Graves' hyperthyroidism, was used to find distinguishing TCR V-J signatures. Prospective prediction of ophthalmopathy was tested in an independent validation cohort consisting of roughly 19 hyperthyroidism patients and approximately 16 patients who later progressed to ophthalmopathy. In addition, the study compared T-cell repertoires in thyroid tissue and in blood from six Graves' hyperthyroidism patients. The paper reports TCR Vbeta CDR3 sequencing of over 120 peripheral blood samples: around 41 ophthalmopathy, fewer than 80 hyperthyroidism and around 17 progressor patients. Study-wide conclusions, independent of this receptor: During validation, the model predicted progression to ophthalmopathy a median of approximately 7 months ahead of onset, with approximately 70% sensitivity and about 75% specificity. No statistical method was used to set the sample size in advance, and investigators knew the group allocation. Blood samples also contained most of the expanded thyroid clonotypes (frequency above 0.001), which suggests that blood repertoires may reflect thyroid immune responses. In cross-validation, a model built on a 13 V-J signature told ophthalmopathy apart from stable hyperthyroidism with approximately 90% sensitivity and approximately 81% specificity, and in testing the same model reached 80%/75%.

At least ten counts were recorded for this clonotype. Its cognate antigen has yet to be identified. No clone much larger than this one lies a single base away; base qualities are absent. Including the terminal cysteine and phenylalanine, the CDR3 comprises 15 residues. Just CDR3 DNA is preserved here, 45 bases in frame from base 1. The germline V gene (reference sequence) supplies CDR1 LGHDT and CDR2 YNNKEL. V has 4 bases trimmed and J has 0 bases trimmed; junction bases matching no gene number 5. Hyperthyroidism patients were aged 18 to 65 years and newly diagnosed, with disease duration of less than 2 months. Patients with uncontrolled infections, other autoimmune diseases, pregnancy or lactation were excluded. Diagnoses were established on the basis of clinical symptoms, serum thyroxine and TRAb, thyroid ultrasound, and orbital computed tomography. Blood from progressor patients was collected at the time of first diagnosis with hyperthyroidism, before any ophthalmopathy symptoms had appeared. PBMCs were separated from around 9.1 ml of fresh peripheral blood using Ficoll-Paque density gradient centrifugation. Progressor patients were first diagnosed with Graves' hyperthyroidism and then developed ophthalmopathy during follow-up. Total RNA was extracted with Trizol reagent, and quality was checked on an Agilent 2100 Bioanalyzer.

Amplification of TCR beta CDR3 regions was carried out from RNA transcripts. For the first round of RT-PCR on the TCR CDR3, the HTBI primer set was used together with the Qiagen OneStep RT-PCR kit. A second multiplex PCR round built the libraries, followed by size selection and purification. The libraries were sequenced on an Illumina HiSeq2000 using paired-end 100 bp reads. Per the authors' processing: Raw data were processed with SOAPnuke, discarding reads with adapters, uncalled bases, mean Phred below 15, or no exact constant-primer or identifier match. COPE v1.2.5 was used to merge the high-quality paired reads, and each unique nucleotide sequence was defined as a clonotype. Clonotypes were aligned to IMGT TRBV, TRBD and TRBJ reference segments using MiTCR v1.1. Only V-J combinations with frequency above 0.0001, covering 99% to 99.2% of repertoires, were analysed. A TCS score was defined as the ratio of F50 (clonal expansion) to E x V (chaos), with BLOSUM62-based TCRdist applied between CDR3 peptides within each V-J. Welch's t-statistics and random forest reduced 450 to 600 V-J features to roughly 13, which were used in a naive Bayes classifier (R e1071). The public reads were reanalyzed by TCRdb: fastp trimming at Q25, MiXCR alignment, in-frame beta chains only. Merged by CDR3 protein, the rows form single entries marked with the most common genes and DNA. The V and J calls shown here were made by TCRdb, not taken from the authors' results. The sample data list nearly 600,000 distinct CDR3 sequences, and approximately 14% of these were observed just once. The ten top clones hold 5.5% to 7.5% of the sample.

This receptor was obtained from a woman in her 30s with Graves' hyperthyroidism that later progressed to Graves' ophthalmopathy. The V and J genes are TRBV3-1 and TRBJ1-1; 7 of the junction bases match TRBD1. The source material was blood. The CDR3 in this case is CASSPMGQLNTEAFF. The nucleotides read TGTGCCAGCAGCCCAATGGGACAGCTGAACACTGAAGCTTTCTTT.